Shown below are 10 T cell receptor beta chains from a single sample sequenced in a study of T-cell memory formation after mild COVID-19. From the 5' RACE reads, TCRdb called clonotypes with MiXCR, one entry per CDR3 protein. This table holds 500,000 to 600,000 distinct CDR3 sequences, roughly 18% found once. The source material was PBMCs or a T cell subset sorted from them (not recorded which). Every receptor here comes from an adult woman who had mild COVID-19 (a few samples of this study predate the infection). Cell type and time point are not known.

The chain recombines TRBV20-1 with TRBJ1-2, with D perhaps TRBD1 (6 bases). V was shortened by 7 bases and J by 8 bases, with 17 bases between the two germline ends. CDR3 length: 12 amino acids. Germline assignment: CDR1 DFQATT and CDR2 SNEGSKA (reference sequence). As DNA, the CDR3 is TGCAGTGGGCCCGTGACAGGTGGCGGCTACACCTTC. Translated, it gives CSGPVTGGGYTF.

In its sample, this clonotype was seen many times. The V and J genes are TRBV24-1 and TRBJ2-2; 7 nucleotides match TRBD1. CDR1 is KGHDR and CDR2 is SFDVKD in the germline V gene. The CDR3 extends over 13 amino acids. V gave up 9 bases and J gave up 3 bases; unmatched junction bases: 3. CDR3 coding DNA: TGTGCCACCCACGGGACAGACACCGGGGAGCTGTTTTTT. It translates to CATHGTDTGELFF.

This clonotype has more than one count but fewer than ten. The chain combines TRBV5-1 with TRBJ1-1, with unresolved D. The V end lost 0 bases, the J end lost 0 bases, and 6 bases lay between the germline ends. Looked up from germline, CDR1 is SGHRS and CDR2 is YFSETQ. CDR3 length: 14 residues. The CDR3 nucleotides are TGCGCCAGCAGCTTGGAGCCTTTGAACACTGAAGCTTTCTTT. Translation: CASSLEPLNTEAFF.

This clonotype occurred a few times. The genes are TRBV2 and TRBJ1-1, with D perhaps matching TRBD1 (5 bases). There are 11 residues in the CDR3. Trimming cost V 10 bases and J 8 bases, with 14 bases left between them. Germline V CDR1 and CDR2: SNHLY, FYNNEI. This CDR3 is CATSGGEEAFF. For the CDR3, the DNA is TGTGCCACCTCGGGGGGGGAGGAAGCTTTCTTT.

The rearrangement links TRBV6-5 to TRBJ2-7; D is unclear. The CDR3 contains 14 residues. Deletions cut 7 bases from V and 2 bases from J, with 15 bases between. CDR1 and CDR2 (germline): MNHEY, SVGAGI. In nucleotides, the CDR3 is TGTGCCAGCACCAGGACGGCCACAACCTACGAGCAGTACTTC. It specifies CASTRTATTYEQYF.

The chain recombines TRBV5-4 with TRBJ2-7, with D perhaps given as TRBD1 or TRBD2 (5 bases each). Germline CDR1 reads SGHNT; CDR2 reads YYREEE (reference sequence). CDR3 length: 14 residues. Trimming left V 3 bases short and J 3 bases short, with 13 bases between. CDR3 in amino acids: CASSSQGRGYEQYF. CDR3 bases: TGTGCCAGCAGCTCTCAGGGACGTGGCTACGAGCAGTACTTC.

In nucleotides, the CDR3 is TGCGCCAGCAGCCGGAGGGGCCTCCTTACGGGGGGCTACACCTTC. Protein: CASSRRGLLTGGYTF. V usage is TRBV4-1 and J usage is TRBJ1-2; weak D call: TRBD1 (5 bases). Germline values: CDR1 MGHRA, CDR2 YSYEKL. Trimming stripped 4 bases from V and 8 bases from J, with 20 bases between. The CDR3 is 15 amino acids.

The chain couples TRBV21-1 to TRBJ1-1; the table's D call, TRBD1, was not checked against the DNA. TRBV21-1 is designated a pseudogene. This CDR3 spans 15 amino acids. The DNA of the CDR3 is TGTGCCAGCAGCAAAGCGGGACACCAGAACACTGAAGCTTTCTTT. Protein sequence: CASSKAGHQNTEAFF.

The J gene is TRBJ1-2, the V gene TRBV10-3; 7 bases map to TRBD1. Losses at the gene ends were 0 bases for V and 2 bases for J; bases not matched to a gene: 3. Germline V lookup: CDR1 ENHRY, CDR2 SYGVKD. CDR3 length: 15 amino acids. CDR3 in DNA: TGTGCCATCAGTGAGTCGTCAGGGGGGAACTATGGCTACACCTTC. Translated, it gives CAISESSGGNYGYTF.

The rearrangement joins TRBV7-8 to TRBJ2-7; D is unclear. V was clipped by 4 bases and J by 6 bases, with 19 bases between them. Germline V gene sequence: CDR1 SGHVS, CDR2 FQNEAQ. This CDR3 is built from 15 residues. The CDR3 DNA is TGTGCCAGCAGCTCGACATGGACCCTCGGCGCCGAGCAGTACTTC. Translating it yields CASSSTWTLGAEQYF.